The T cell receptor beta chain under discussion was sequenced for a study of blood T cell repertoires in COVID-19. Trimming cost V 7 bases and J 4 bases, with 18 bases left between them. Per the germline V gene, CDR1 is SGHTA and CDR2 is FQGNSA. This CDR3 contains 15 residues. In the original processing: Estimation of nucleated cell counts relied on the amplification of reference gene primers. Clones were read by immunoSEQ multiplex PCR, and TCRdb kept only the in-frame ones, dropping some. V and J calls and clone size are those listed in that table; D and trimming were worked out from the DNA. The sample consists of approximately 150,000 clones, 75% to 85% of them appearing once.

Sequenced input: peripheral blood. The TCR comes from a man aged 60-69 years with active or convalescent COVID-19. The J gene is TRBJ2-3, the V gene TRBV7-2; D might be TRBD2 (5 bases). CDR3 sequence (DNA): TGTGCCAGCACCCCTGGACTTAGCGTTTCAGATACGCAGTATTTT. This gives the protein CASTPGLSVSDTQYF.